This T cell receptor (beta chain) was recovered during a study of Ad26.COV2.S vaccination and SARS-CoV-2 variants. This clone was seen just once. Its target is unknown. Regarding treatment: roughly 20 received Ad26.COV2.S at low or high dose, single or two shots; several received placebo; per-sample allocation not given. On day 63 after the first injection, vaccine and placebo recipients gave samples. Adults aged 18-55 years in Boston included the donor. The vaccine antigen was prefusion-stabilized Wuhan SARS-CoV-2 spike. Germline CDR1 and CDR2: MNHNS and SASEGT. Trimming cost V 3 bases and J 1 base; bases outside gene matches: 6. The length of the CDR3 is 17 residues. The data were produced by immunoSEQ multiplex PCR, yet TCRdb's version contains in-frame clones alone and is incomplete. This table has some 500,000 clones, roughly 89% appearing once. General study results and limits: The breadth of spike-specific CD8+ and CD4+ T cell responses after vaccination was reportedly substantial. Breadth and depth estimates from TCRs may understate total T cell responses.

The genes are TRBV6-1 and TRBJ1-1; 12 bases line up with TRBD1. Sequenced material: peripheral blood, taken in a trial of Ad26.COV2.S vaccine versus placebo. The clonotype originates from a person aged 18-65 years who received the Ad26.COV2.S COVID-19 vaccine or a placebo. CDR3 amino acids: CASSDLGQGAGNTEAFF. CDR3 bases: TGTGCCAGCAGTGACCTGGGACAGGGGGCCGGGAACACTGAAGCTTTCTTT.